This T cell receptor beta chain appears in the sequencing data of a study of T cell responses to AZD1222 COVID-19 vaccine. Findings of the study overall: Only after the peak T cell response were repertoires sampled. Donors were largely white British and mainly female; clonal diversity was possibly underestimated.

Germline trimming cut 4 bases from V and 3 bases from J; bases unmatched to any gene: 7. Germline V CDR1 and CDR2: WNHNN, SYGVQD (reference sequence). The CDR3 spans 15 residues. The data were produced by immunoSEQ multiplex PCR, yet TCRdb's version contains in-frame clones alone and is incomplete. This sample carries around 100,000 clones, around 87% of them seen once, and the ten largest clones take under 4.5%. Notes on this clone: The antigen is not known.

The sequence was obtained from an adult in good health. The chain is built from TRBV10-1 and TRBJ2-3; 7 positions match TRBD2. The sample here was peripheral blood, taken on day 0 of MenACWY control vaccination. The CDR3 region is CASSATSAGTDTQYF. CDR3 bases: TGCGCCAGCAGTGCAACTAGCGCTGGGACAGATACGCAGTATTTT.